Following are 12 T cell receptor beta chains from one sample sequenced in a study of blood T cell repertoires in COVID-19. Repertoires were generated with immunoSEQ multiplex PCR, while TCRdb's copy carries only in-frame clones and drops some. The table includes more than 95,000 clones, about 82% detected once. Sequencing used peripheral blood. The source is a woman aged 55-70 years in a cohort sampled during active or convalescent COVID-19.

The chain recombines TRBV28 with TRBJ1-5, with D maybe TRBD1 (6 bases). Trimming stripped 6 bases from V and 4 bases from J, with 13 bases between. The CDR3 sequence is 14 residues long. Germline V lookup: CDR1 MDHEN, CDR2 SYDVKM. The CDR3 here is CASRLTGTNQPQHF. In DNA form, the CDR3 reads TGTGCCAGCAGGCTAACAGGGACAAATCAGCCCCAGCATTTT.

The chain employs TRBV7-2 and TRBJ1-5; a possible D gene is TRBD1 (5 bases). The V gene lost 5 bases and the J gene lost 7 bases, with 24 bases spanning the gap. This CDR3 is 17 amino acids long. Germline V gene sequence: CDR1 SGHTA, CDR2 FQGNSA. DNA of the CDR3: TGTGCCAGCAGCCAGTCCTCGGTGCTAGGGGCTGGGCAGCCCCAGCATTTT. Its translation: CASSQSSVLGAGQPQHF.

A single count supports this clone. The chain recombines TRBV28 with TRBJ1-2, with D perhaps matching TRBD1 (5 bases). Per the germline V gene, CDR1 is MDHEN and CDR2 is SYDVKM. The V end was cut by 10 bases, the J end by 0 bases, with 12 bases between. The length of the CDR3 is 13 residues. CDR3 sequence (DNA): TGTGCCAACCTAGACAGAGCTAACTATGGCTACACCTTC. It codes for CANLDRANYGYTF.

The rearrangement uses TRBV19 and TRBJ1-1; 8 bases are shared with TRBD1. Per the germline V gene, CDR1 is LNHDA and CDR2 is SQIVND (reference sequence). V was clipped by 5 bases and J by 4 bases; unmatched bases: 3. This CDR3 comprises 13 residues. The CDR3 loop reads CASSGQGGTEAFF. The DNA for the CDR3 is TGTGCCAGTAGTGGACAGGGAGGCACTGAAGCTTTCTTT.

The chain's CDR3 is CASSFNTADYGYTF. CDR3 bases: TGTGCCAGCAGTTTCAATACCGCGGACTATGGCTACACCTTC. The rearrangement joins TRBV28 to TRBJ1-2; D is ambiguous. Germline V CDR1 and CDR2: MDHEN, SYDVKM. The germline V and J ends were trimmed by 3 bases and 3 bases, with 11 bases remaining between them. The CDR3 spans 14 residues.

As DNA, the CDR3 is TGTGCCACCCAGGGCCCACCTAACAATGAGCAGTTCTTC. Translated, it gives CATQGPPNNEQFF. The chain uses TRBV12-3 or TRBV12-4 and TRBJ2-1; perhaps TRBD1 as D (5 bases). Trimming removed 10 bases from V and 5 bases from J, with 15 bases in between. This CDR3 is 13 amino acids long.

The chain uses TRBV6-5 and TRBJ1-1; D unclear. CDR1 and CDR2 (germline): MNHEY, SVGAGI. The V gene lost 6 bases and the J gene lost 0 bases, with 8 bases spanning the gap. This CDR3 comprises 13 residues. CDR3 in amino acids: CASREALNTEAFF. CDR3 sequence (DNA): TGTGCCAGCAGGGAGGCACTGAACACTGAAGCTTTCTTT.

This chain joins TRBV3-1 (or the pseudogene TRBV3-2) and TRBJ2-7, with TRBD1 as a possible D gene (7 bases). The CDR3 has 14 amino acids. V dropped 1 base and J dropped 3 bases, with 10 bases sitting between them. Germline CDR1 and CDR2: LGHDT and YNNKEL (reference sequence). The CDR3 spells CASSQAGGLYEQYF. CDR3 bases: TGTGCCAGCAGCCAAGCAGGGGGACTCTACGAGCAGTACTTC.

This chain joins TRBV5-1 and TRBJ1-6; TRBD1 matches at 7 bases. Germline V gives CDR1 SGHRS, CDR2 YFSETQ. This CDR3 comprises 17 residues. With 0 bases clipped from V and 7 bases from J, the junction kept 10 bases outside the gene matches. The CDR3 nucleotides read TGCGCCAGCAGCTTGGATGTCACGACAGGGCGCAATTCACCCCTCCACTTT. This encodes CASSLDVTTGRNSPLHF.

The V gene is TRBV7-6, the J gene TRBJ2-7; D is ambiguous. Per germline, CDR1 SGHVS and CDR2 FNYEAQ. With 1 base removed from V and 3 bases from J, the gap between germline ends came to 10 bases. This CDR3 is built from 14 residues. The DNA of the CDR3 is TGTGCCAGCAGCTTAGTTTTGGGCAGCTACGAGCAGTACTTC. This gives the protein CASSLVLGSYEQYF.

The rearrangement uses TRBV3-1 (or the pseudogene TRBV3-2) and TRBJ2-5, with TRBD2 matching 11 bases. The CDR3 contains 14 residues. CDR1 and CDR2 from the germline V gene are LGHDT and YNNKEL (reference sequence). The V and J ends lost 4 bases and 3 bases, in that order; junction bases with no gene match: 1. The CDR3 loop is CASSPTSGKETQYF. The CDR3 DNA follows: TGTGCCAGCAGCCCGACTAGCGGGAAAGAGACCCAGTACTTC.

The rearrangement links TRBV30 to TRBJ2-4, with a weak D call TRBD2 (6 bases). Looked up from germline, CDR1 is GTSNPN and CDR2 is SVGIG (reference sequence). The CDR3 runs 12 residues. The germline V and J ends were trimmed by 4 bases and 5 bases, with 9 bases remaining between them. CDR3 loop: CAWTPGENIQYF. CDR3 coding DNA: TGTGCCTGGACTCCGGGGGAAAACATTCAGTACTTC.